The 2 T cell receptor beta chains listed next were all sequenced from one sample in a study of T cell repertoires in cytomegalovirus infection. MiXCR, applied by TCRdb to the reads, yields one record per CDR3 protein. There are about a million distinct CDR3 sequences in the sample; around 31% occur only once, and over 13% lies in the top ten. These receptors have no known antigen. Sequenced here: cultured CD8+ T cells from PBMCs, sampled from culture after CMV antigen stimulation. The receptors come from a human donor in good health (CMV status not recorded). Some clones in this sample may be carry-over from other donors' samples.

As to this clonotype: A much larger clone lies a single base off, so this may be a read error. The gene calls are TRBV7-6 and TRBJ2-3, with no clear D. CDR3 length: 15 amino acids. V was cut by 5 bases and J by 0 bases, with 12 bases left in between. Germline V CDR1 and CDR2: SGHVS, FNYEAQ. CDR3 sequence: CASSRTELSTDTQYF. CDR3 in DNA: TGTGCCAGCAGCCGGACCGAGCTTAGCACAGATACGCAGTATTTT.

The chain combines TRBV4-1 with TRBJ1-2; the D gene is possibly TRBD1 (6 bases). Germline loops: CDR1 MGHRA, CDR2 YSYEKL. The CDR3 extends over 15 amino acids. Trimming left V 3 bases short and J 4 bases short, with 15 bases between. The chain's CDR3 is CASSQETGRGYGYTF. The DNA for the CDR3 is TGCGCCAGCAGCCAGGAGACAGGACGCGGCTATGGCTACACCTTC.